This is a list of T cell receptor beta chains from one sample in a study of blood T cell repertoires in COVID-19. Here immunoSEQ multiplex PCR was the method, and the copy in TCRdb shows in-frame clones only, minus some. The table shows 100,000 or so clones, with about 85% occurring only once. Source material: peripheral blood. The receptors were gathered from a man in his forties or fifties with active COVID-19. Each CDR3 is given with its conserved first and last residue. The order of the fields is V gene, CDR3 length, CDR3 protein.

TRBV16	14	CASSQSGTYRGAFF
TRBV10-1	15	CASTSSGGDRQPQHF
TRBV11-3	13	CASSLDRQGEQYF
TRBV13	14	CASSLARVGSPLHF
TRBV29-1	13	CSVGQGINQPQHF
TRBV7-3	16	CASRSRRGGNTGELFF
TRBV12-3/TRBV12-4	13	CASGGLAEETQYF
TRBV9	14	CASSVEGVNGELFF
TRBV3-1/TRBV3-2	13	CASSQGSPIALHF
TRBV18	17	CASSPPGLGSHTDTQYF
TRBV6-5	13	CATTSGGANEQFF
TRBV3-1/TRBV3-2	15	CASSQEVSLNTEAFF
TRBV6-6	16	CASSYSRAGPTGELFF
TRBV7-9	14	CASSRDRVTTEAFF
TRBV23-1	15	CASSQLTYPEETQYF
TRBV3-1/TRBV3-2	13	CASSHGQGAGAFF
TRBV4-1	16	CASTDFKGAFYNEQFF
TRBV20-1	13	CSASVRGGETQYF
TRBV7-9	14	CASSSDRFNSPLHF
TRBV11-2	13	CASSLGLYNEQFF
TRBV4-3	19	CASSQGLAGGPGLGDTQYF
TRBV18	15	CASSPSQGTNSPLHF
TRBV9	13	CASSVDSGNTIYF
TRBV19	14	CASSWRMVYTEAFF
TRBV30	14	CAWTLDRLNYGYTF
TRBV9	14	CASSGGFSGNTIYF
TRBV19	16	CASSTRLAGNTGELFF
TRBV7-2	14	CASSLKDYSYEQYF
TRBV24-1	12	CATSDSKMTQYF
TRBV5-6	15	CASSTSTGVNEKLFF
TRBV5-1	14	CASSPVGGVGGYTF
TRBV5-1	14	CASSVTGTGYEQYF
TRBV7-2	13	CASSLGQRDTQYF
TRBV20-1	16	CSASPPGGVGGNTIYF
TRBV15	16	CATSSGTTGYMEGYTF
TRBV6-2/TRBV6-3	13	CASSYSDRTEAFF
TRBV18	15	CASSPPQQPNEKLFF
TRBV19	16	CASSSVERGLQSEQYF
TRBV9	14	CASSADSLMKPQHF